These 8 T cell receptor beta chains were all obtained from the same sample, sequenced in a study of T cell changes during pregnancy in multiple sclerosis. Clones were read by immunoSEQ multiplex PCR, and TCRdb kept only the in-frame ones, dropping some. Of some 39,000 clones in the sample, roughly 92% were seen once. Sequenced sample: PBMCs (not recorded whether the cells were cultured). These receptors came from a female donor with multiple sclerosis, enrolled in a pregnancy study.

The V gene is TRBV27, the J gene TRBJ2-5, with 16 positions matching TRBD2. The V segment lost 8 bases and the J segment 5 bases; nucleotides outside the gene matches: 17. The CDR3 covers 19 residues. The germline gives CDR1 MNHEY, CDR2 SMNVEV (reference sequence). CDR3 amino acids: CASGISPGLAGGPGETQYF. The CDR3, as DNA: TGTGCCAGCGGTATATCACCGGGACTAGCGGGAGGGCCGGGGGAGACCCAGTACTTC.

The rearrangement uses TRBV28 and TRBJ1-5, with D possibly matching TRBD1 (5 bases). CDR3 length: 16 residues. The V gene lost 2 bases and the J gene lost 0 bases, with 11 bases spanning the gap. CDR1 and CDR2 from the germline V gene are MDHEN and SYDVKM. CDR3 DNA: TGTGCCAGCAGTTTACAACAGGTTTATAGCAATCAGCCCCAGCATTTT. Protein: CASSLQQVYSNQPQHF.

This chain connects TRBV4-2 to TRBJ2-5; 7 positions agree with TRBD1. This CDR3 has 16 amino acids. Losses at the gene ends were 0 bases for V and 0 bases for J; bases not matched to a gene: 4. Germline CDR1 reads LGHNA; CDR2 reads YNFKEQ. This chain's CDR3 is CASSQDRDSYQETQYF. DNA of the CDR3: TGTGCCAGCAGCCAAGATAGGGACAGTTACCAAGAGACCCAGTACTTC.

The rearrangement joins TRBV5-1 to TRBJ2-5; 7 nucleotides align to TRBD2. Germline V gives CDR1 SGHRS, CDR2 YFSETQ. The CDR3 sequence is 16 residues long. With 0 bases clipped from V and 4 bases from J, the junction kept 9 bases outside the gene matches. The CDR3 loop is CASSLDWSASGETQYF. The CDR3 region has the DNA TGCGCCAGCAGCTTGGATTGGTCCGCTAGCGGAGAGACCCAGTACTTC.

V is TRBV27 and J is TRBJ2-6, with 7 bases matching TRBD1. V gave up 6 bases and J gave up 3 bases; unmatched junction bases: 8. Germline values: CDR1 MNHEY, CDR2 SMNVEV (reference sequence). CDR3 length: 16 residues. The CDR3 region has the DNA TGTGCCAGCAGCGAATACAGGGGCGGTGGGGCCAACGTCCTGACTTTC. Encoded protein: CASSEYRGGGANVLTF.

V and J are TRBV7-9 and TRBJ2-3, with D unresolved. This CDR3 has 15 residues. Germline V lookup: CDR1 SEHNR, CDR2 FQNEAQ (reference sequence). The V end was cut by 5 bases, the J end by 0 bases, with 12 bases between. This chain's CDR3 is CASSPDFSSTDTQYF. The CDR3 DNA sequence: TGTGCCAGCAGCCCCGACTTTTCTAGCACAGATACGCAGTATTTT.

The gene calls are TRBV5-1 and TRBJ1-1; 7 bases agree with TRBD1. Trimming took 7 bases from V and 1 from J; bases not matched to a gene: 4. The CDR3 runs 13 residues. CDR1 is SGHRS, CDR2 YFSETQ, per germline. CDR3 sequence: CASGQVPNTEAFF. CDR3 in DNA: TGCGCCAGCGGACAGGTTCCGAACACTGAAGCTTTCTTT. Variable domain in full (rest from reference TRBV5-1 and TRBJ1-1): KAGVTQTPRYLIKTRGQQVTLSCSPISGHRSVSWYQQTPGQGLQFLFEYFSETQRNKGNFPGRFSGRQFSNSRSEMNVSTLELGDSALYLCASGQVPNTEAFFGQGTRLTVV.

The chain is built from TRBV10-3 and TRBJ2-7; perhaps D is TRBD1 or TRBD2 (5 bases each). The length of the CDR3 is 13 residues. Per germline, CDR1 ENHRY and CDR2 SYGVKD. Deletions cut 11 bases from V and 4 bases from J, with 18 bases between. CDR3 residues: CAERGTTFYEQYF. CDR3 bases: TGTGCCGAACGGGGCACGACCTTTTACGAGCAGTACTTC.